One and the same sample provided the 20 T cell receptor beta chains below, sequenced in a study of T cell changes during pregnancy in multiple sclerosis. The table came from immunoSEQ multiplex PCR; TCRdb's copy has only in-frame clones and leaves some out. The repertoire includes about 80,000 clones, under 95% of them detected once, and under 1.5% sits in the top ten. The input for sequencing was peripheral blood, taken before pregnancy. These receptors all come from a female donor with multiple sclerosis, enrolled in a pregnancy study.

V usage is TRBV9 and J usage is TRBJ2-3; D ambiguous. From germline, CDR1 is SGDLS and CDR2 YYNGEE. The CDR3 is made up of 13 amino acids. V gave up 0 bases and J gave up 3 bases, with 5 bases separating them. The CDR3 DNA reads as TGTGCCAGCAGCGTAGCTCCTACAGATACGCAGTATTTT. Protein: CASSVAPTDTQYF.

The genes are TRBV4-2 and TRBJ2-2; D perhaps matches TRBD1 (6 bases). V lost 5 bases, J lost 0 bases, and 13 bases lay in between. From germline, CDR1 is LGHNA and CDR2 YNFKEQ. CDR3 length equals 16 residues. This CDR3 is CASSSYRETNTGELFF. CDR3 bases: TGTGCCAGCAGCTCGTACAGGGAGACGAACACCGGGGAGCTGTTTTTT.

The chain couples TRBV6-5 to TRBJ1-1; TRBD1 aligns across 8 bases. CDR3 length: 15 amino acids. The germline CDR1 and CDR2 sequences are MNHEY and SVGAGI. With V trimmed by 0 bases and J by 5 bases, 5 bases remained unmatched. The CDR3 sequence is CASSYSRDRRTEAFF. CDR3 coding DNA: TGTGCCAGCAGTTACTCCAGGGACAGGAGAACTGAAGCTTTCTTT.

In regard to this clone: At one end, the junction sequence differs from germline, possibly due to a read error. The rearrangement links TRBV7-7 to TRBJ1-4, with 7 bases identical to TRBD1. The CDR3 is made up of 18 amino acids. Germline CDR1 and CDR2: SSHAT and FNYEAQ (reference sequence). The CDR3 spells CASSLEVRQGSTNEKLFF. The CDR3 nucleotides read TGTGCTAGCAGCTTAGAGGTTAGACAGGGTTCAACTAATGAAAAACTGTTTTTT.

The CDR3 coding sequence is TGTGCCAGCAGCACAGGGCCTGCTAACTATGGCTACACCTTC. As protein: CASSTGPANYGYTF. The genes are TRBV6-1 and TRBJ1-2; tentatively, D is TRBD1 (6 bases). CDR1 is MNHNS and CDR2 is SASEGT in the germline V gene. This CDR3 region has 14 residues. The V and J ends lost 6 bases and 0 bases respectively, with 11 bases between them.

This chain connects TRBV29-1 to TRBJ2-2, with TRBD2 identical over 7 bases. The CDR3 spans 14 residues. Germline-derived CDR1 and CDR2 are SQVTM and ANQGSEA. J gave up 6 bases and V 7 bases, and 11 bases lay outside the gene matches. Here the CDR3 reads CSGGGISEAGELFF. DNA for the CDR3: TGCAGCGGGGGGGGGATCTCCGAGGCCGGGGAGCTGTTTTTT.

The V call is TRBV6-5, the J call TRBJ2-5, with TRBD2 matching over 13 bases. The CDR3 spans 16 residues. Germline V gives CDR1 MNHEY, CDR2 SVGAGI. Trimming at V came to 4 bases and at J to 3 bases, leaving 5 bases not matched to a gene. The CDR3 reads CASSSGLAGNKETQYF. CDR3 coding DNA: TGTGCCAGCAGTTCGGGACTAGCGGGGAATAAAGAGACCCAGTACTTC.

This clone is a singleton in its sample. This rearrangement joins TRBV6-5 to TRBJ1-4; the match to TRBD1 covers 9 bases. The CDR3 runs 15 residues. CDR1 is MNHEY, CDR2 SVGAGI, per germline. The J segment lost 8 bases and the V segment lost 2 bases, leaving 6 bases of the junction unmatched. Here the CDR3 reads CASSYRTGGWEKLFF. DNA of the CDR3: TGTGCCAGCAGTTACCGAACAGGGGGCTGGGAAAAACTGTTTTTT.

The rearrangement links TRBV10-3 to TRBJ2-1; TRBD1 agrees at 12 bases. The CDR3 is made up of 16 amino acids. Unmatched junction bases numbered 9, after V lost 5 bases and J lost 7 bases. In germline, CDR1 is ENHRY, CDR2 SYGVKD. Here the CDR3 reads CAISTRTGQGANEQFF. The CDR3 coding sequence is TGTGCCATCAGTACCCGTACGGGACAGGGGGCAAATGAGCAGTTCTTC.

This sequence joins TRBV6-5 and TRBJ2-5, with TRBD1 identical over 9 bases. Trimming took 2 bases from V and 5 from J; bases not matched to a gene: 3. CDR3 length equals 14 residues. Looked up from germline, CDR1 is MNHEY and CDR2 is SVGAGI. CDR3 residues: CASSYTGGGETQYF. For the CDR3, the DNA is TGTGCCAGCAGTTACACAGGGGGCGGGGAGACCCAGTACTTC.

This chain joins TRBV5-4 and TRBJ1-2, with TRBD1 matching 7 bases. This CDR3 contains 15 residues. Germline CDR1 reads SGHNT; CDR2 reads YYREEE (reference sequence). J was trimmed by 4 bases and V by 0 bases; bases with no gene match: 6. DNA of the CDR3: TGTGCCAGCAGCTTGGTGCCGGGACAGCTCTATGGCTACACCTTC. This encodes CASSLVPGQLYGYTF. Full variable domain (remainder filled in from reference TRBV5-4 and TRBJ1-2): ETGVTQSPTHLIKTRGQQVTLRCSSQSGHNTVSWYQQALGQGPQFIFQYYREEENGRGNFPPRFSGLQFPNYSSELNVNALELDDSALYLCASSLVPGQLYGYTFGSGTRLTVV.

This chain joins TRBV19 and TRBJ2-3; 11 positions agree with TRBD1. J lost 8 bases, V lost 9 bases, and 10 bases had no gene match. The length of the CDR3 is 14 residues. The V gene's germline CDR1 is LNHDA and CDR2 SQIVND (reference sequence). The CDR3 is CASLRGGQGGTQYF. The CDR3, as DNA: TGTGCCAGCCTACGCGGGGGACAGGGGGGTACGCAGTATTTT.

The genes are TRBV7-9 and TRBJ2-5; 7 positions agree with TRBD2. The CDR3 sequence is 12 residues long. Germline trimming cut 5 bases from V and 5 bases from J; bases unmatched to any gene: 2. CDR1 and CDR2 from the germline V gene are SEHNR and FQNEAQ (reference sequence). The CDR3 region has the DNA TGTGCCAGCAGCCGGGGAGGGGAGACCCAGTACTTC. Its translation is CASSRGGETQYF.

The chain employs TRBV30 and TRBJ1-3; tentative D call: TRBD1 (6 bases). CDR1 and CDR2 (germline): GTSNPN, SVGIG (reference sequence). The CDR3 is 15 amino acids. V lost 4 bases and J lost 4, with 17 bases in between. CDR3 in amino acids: CAWKPGAILGNTIYF. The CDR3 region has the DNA TGTGCCTGGAAGCCAGGGGCAATACTGGGAAACACCATATATTTT.

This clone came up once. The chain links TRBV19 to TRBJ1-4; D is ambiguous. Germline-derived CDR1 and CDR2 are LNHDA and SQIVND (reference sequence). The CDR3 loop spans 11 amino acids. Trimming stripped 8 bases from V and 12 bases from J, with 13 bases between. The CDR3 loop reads CASGPTVQLFF. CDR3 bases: TGTGCCAGTGGTCCAACGGTCCAACTGTTTTTT.

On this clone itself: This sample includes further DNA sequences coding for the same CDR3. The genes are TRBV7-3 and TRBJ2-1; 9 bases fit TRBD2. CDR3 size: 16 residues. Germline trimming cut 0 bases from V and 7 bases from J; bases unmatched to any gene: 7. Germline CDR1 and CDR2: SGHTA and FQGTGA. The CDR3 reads CASSLTGLAGINEQFF. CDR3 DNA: TGTGCCAGCAGCTTAACAGGGCTAGCGGGGATAAATGAGCAGTTCTTC.

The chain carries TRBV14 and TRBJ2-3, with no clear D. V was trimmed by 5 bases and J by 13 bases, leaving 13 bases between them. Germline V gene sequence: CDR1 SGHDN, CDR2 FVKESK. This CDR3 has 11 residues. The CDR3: CASSAGSPEYF. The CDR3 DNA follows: TGTGCCAGCAGCGCCGGGTCCCCCGAGTATTTT.

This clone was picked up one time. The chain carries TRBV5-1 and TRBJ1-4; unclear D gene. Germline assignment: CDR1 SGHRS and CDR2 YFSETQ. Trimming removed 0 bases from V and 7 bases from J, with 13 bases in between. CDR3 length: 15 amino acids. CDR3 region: CASSLARAGGEKLFF. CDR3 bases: TGCGCCAGCAGCTTGGCCCGGGCCGGAGGTGAAAAACTGTTTTTT.

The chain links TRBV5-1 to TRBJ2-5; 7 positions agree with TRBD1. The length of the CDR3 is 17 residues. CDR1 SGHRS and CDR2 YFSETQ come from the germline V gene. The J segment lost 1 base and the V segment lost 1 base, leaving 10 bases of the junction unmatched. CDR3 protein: CASSLQLTGTLQETQYF. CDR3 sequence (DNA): TGCGCCAGCAGCTTGCAGTTGACAGGGACCCTCCAAGAGACCCAGTACTTC.

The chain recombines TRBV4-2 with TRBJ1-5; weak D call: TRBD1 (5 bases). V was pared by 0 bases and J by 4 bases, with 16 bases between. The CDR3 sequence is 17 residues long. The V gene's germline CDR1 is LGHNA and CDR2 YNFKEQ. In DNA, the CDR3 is TGTGCCAGCAGCCAAGATCATGACCGAAGGGGAAATCAGCCCCAGCATTTT. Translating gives CASSQDHDRRGNQPQHF.